Listed below are T cell receptor beta chains from one sample, sequenced in a study of early T cells in non-severe SARS-CoV-2 infection. One entry per CDR3 protein results from TCRdb running MiXCR on the 5' RACE reads. Among around 19,000 distinct CDR3 sequences listed, about 4.4% were seen once. The sample was whole blood. The receptors come from an adult who was a healthcare worker with PCR-confirmed SARS-CoV-2 infection or an uninfected control (not recorded which). The CDR3 runs from the conserved cysteine through the conserved F or W. The D gene is left open where the match is weak. The size entry is marked missing in some rows and otherwise reads once, few, many or a size class.

many	TRBV5-1	.	TRBJ2-5	TGCGCCAGCAGCTTGGAAGGGGGACAAGAGACCCAGTACTTC	CASSLEGGQETQYF
many	TRBV7-2	.	TRBJ1-1	TGTGCCAGCAGCCCTCGACAGATCCAAACGAACACTGAAGCTTTCTTT	CASSPRQIQTNTEAFF
.	TRBV18	.	TRBJ1-5	TGTGCCAGCTCAGTTCGGGGGGCTGTTGGAAATCAGCCCCAGCATTTT	CASSVRGAVGNQPQHF
.	TRBV12-3/TRBV12-4	.	TRBJ2-7	TGTGCCAGCAGTCTCATTGGGGACTTAAACGAGCAGTACTTC	CASSLIGDLNEQYF
many	TRBV7-6	.	TRBJ2-1	TGTGCCAGCAGCTTTGGAATCAACAATGAGCAGTTCTTC	CASSFGINNEQFF
medium-sized	TRBV7-2	TRBD1	TRBJ2-7	TGTGCCAGCAGCTTATTACAGGGGGCGGTAGGGCAGTACTTC	CASSLLQGAVGQYF
many	TRBV5-4	.	TRBJ2-2	TGTGCCAGCAGCTCGGGCCGGGGGGCGGTAGCCGGGGAGCTGTTTTTT	CASSSGRGAVAGELFF
.	TRBV3-1	.	TRBJ2-7	TGTGCCAGCAGCCAAGATCTAAGGGGCGAGCAGTACTTC	CASSQDLRGEQYF
few	TRBV29-1	.	TRBJ2-3	TGCAGCGTGGGGGGCGTTGGCACAGATACGCAGTATTTT	CSVGGVGTDTQYF
few	TRBV7-7	TRBD2	TRBJ2-3	TGTGCCAGCAGCCGAGCGGGACCCACAGATACGCAGTATTTT	CASSRAGPTDTQYF
many	TRBV7-9	.	TRBJ1-1	TGTGCCAGCAGCTCCCTGACAGAAGCTTTCTTT	CASSSLTEAFF
many	TRBV5-1	TRBD1	TRBJ2-3	TGCGCCAGCGGCATGGGACAGGGACGGTCGGATACGCAGTATTTT	CASGMGQGRSDTQYF
many	TRBV7-8	.	TRBJ2-1	TGTGCCAGCAGCTCCGGGACCTACAATGAGCAGTTCTTC	CASSSGTYNEQFF
many	TRBV4-3	.	TRBJ1-6	TGCGCCAGCAGCCAAGTTTACCTCCCCTATAATTCACCCCTCCACTTT	CASSQVYLPYNSPLHF
many	TRBV1	.	TRBJ2-7	TGCACCAGCAGCCAAGGTACTAGCGGGGGGTACGAGCAGTACTTC	CTSSQGTSGGYEQYF
many	TRBV10-3	TRBD1	TRBJ2-7	TGTGCCATCAGAACCGGGACAGGGGATTACGAGCAGTACTTC	CAIRTGTGDYEQYF
medium-sized	TRBV11-2	.	TRBJ2-2	TGTGCCAGCAGCTTACTCACGGGCGACAGGACCCGCCCGGGGACCGGGGAGCTGTTTTTT	CASSLLTGDRTRPGTGELFF
many	TRBV30	.	TRBJ1-2	TGTGCCTGGAGCGCGGGCTATGGCTACACCTTC	CAWSAGYGYTF
many	TRBV11-2	.	TRBJ2-7	TGTGCCAGCAGCTTGAGAAGGGACCCGGCGAACGAGCAGTACTTC	CASSLRRDPANEQYF
few	TRBV20-1	TRBD2	TRBJ2-4	TGCAGTGCAGAGGGACTAGCGCTAGCCAAAAACATTCAGTACTTC	CSAEGLALAKNIQYF
many	TRBV19	.	TRBJ1-2	TGTGCCAGTAGTGCCCGAAGGGGCTACACCTTC	CASSARRGYTF
medium-sized	TRBV6-4	TRBD2	TRBJ2-1	TGTGCCAGCAGTGACGGGGGACTAGCGGGAGTACACGAGCAGTTCTTC	CASSDGGLAGVHEQFF
.	TRBV7-9	.	TRBJ2-7	TGTGCCAGCAGCTTAACCTACAAGGGGTACGAGCAGTACTTC	CASSLTYKGYEQYF
many	TRBV6-4	.	TRBJ2-2	TGTGCCAGCAGTGAGGGGCAGGGTCGGTCCGGGGAGCTGTTTTTT	CASSEGQGRSGELFF
.	TRBV5-1	.	TRBJ1-1	TGCGCCAGCAGCTCTCTTCCTGGGCAGAACACTGAAGCTTTCTTT	CASSSLPGQNTEAFF
medium-sized	TRBV20-1	.	TRBJ1-6	TGCAGTGCCCAACTCGGGGGCCGAGGAGATTCACCCCTCCACTTT	CSAQLGGRGDSPLHF
few	TRBV7-3	TRBD1	TRBJ2-2	TGTGCCAGCAGCCCTCAAGGGGGCTCAACCGGGGAGCTGTTTTTT	CASSPQGGSTGELFF
many	TRBV12-3/TRBV12-4	.	TRBJ1-4	TGTGCCAGCTCCGTCCAAGGTACTAATGAAAAACTGTTTTTT	CASSVQGTNEKLFF
many	TRBV18	.	TRBJ2-6	TGTGCCAGCTCACCACCCCTAGGAGTAAGATCTGGGGCCAACGTCCTGACTTTC	CASSPPLGVRSGANVLTF
.	TRBV14	.	TRBJ1-1	TGTGCCAGCAGCCAAGTATCGGGGAGGACTGAAGCTTTCTTT	CASSQVSGRTEAFF
many	TRBV10-1	.	TRBJ1-5	TGCGCCAGCAGTGCGACGGAGGGTCAGCCCCAGCATTTT	CASSATEGQPQHF
.	TRBV5-1	TRBD2	TRBJ2-3	TGCGCCAGCAGCTGGCCGACTAGCGGAGAGGGGGATAGCAACACAGATACGCAGTATTTT	CASSWPTSGEGDSNTDTQYF
few	TRBV6-2/TRBV6-3	.	TRBJ2-7	TGTGCCAGCTTATCCGGGGCAGTCTCCTACGAGCAGTACTTC	CASLSGAVSYEQYF
few	TRBV27	.	TRBJ1-6	TGTGCCAGTCAGGGGTGGTATTCACCCCTCCACTTT	CASQGWYSPLHF
few	TRBV11-2	.	TRBJ2-7	TGTGCCAGCAGCCACGGGGAGGAGCAGTACTTC	CASSHGEEQYF
medium-sized	TRBV19	.	TRBJ2-1	TGTGCCAGTAGTATCCTAGAAAGCTCCTACAATGAGCAGTTCTTC	CASSILESSYNEQFF
many	TRBV7-9	.	TRBJ2-1	TGTGCCAGCAGTTCTAGCTATGGAAACTACAATGAGCAGTTCTTC	CASSSSYGNYNEQFF
.	TRBV20-1	.	TRBJ1-1	TGCAGTGCTCCCGGACAGATGAACACTGAAGCTTTCTTT	CSAPGQMNTEAFF
many	TRBV19	TRBD1	TRBJ2-1	TGTGCCAGTAGCCTCTTTACAGGGGGTTATGAGCAGTTCTTC	CASSLFTGGYEQFF
many	TRBV28	.	TRBJ2-7	TGTGCCAGCACCCCACAACGGCTAGGGGAGAACGAGCAGTACTTC	CASTPQRLGENEQYF
many	TRBV5-3	TRBD2	TRBJ2-1	TGTGCCAGAGGGTTAGCGGGAGGGCCAAGGAACAATGAGCAGTTCTTC	CARGLAGGPRNNEQFF
many	TRBV12-3/TRBV12-4	TRBD2	TRBJ2-3	TGTGCCAGCAGCTTACTAGCGGGGGCTTACACAGATACGCAGTATTTT	CASSLLAGAYTDTQYF